Many counts were recorded for the clone carrying this T cell receptor (beta chain). Its antigen is currently unknown. This sample stems from a study of T cells in Graves' hyperthyroidism and ophthalmopathy. From RNA transcripts, TCR beta CDR3 regions were amplified. The HTBI primer set drove a first-round RT-PCR of the TCR CDR3. In TCRdb, the multiplex PCR reads were re-called with MiXCR into one record per CDR3 protein. The table records roughly 400,000 distinct CDR3 sequences, 20% to 25% of them present only once. The study, taken as a whole, reports: The majority of expanded thyroid clonotypes above 0.001 also appeared in blood.

Newly diagnosed patients aged 18 to 65 had hyperthyroidism of under 2 months' duration. This CDR3 region has 15 residues. V was shortened by 7 bases and J by 5 bases, with 18 bases between the two germline ends. The sequence came from a man aged 50 to 59 with Graves' hyperthyroidism. The sequenced material came from blood. The chain recombines TRBV12-3 or TRBV12-4 with TRBJ2-1, with TRBD1 as a possible D gene (6 bases). The CDR3 loop is CASILSGTSHNEQFF. The CDR3 DNA follows: TGTGCCAGCATTCTATCCGGGACATCTCACAATGAGCAGTTCTTC.